This T cell receptor (beta chain) is from a study of CD8+ T cells in alopecia areata. CDR1 SGHAT and CDR2 FQNNGV come from the germline V gene. This CDR3 is 11 amino acids long. Trimming pared 1 base from V and 6 bases from J, leaving 0 bases between. This clone was seen repeatedly, ten times or more. Its cognate antigen is unknown. Once RNA had been extracted, it was reverse transcribed into cDNA to act as the sequencing template. Some clones are missing from TCRdb's copy, which holds only in-frame ones; the method was immunoSEQ multiplex PCR. There are 100,000 to 150,000 clones in the sample; more than 40% occur only once, and approximately 19% lies in the top ten. Whole-study results and caveats: More clonal than normal scalp was lesional scalp, particularly alopecia totalis/universalis.

Sequenced material: CD8+ T cells sorted from blood, taken at week 0. This receptor was taken from a human donor with alopecia areata. V and J are TRBV11-2 and TRBJ2-2, with D hard to call. Here the CDR3 DNA reads TGTGCCAGCAGCTTAGCCGGGGAGCTGTTTTTT. Translation: CASSLAGELFF.